The 11 T cell receptor beta chains in this list originate from one sample, sequenced in a study of CD8+ T cells in alopecia areata. Following extraction, RNA underwent reverse transcription to cDNA, which served as the sequencing template. TCRdb keeps only in-frame clones here, not all; method: immunoSEQ multiplex PCR. This table has about 130,000 clones, roughly three fifths appearing once. The sequenced sample was CD4+ T cells sorted from blood, obtained at week 0. Every receptor here comes from a human donor with alopecia areata.

The rearrangement uses TRBV7-2 and TRBJ2-6; D gene ambiguous. This CDR3 contains 15 residues. The V gene lost 5 bases and the J gene lost 0 bases, with 8 bases spanning the gap. The germline CDR1 and CDR2 sequences are SGHTA and FQGNSA. The CDR3 DNA sequence: TGTGCCAGCAGCACGCAGTTCTCTGGGGCCAACGTCCTGACTTTC. Protein sequence: CASSTQFSGANVLTF.

This chain uses TRBV9 with TRBJ2-5, with 8 positions matching TRBD2. The V gene end was trimmed by 4 bases and the J gene end by 5 bases; junction bases not matched to a gene: 19. CDR1 is SGDLS, CDR2 YYNGEE, per germline. The length of the CDR3 is 18 residues. The CDR3 DNA sequence: TGTGCCAGCAGCCTCACCCCTCGTGGTAGCGGGGTCCAGGAGACCCAGTACTTC. Translation gives CASSLTPRGSGVQETQYF.

The chain has TRBV15 and TRBJ1-5; no clear D. Germline V gene sequence: CDR1 LNHNV, CDR2 YYDKDF (reference sequence). The CDR3 is made up of 12 amino acids. The V end was cut by 6 bases, the J end by 4 bases, with 7 bases between. CDR3 loop: CATRSGNQPQHF. CDR3 DNA sequence: TGTGCCACCAGAAGCGGGAATCAGCCCCAGCATTTT.

This chain connects TRBV6-6 to TRBJ2-3; weak D call: TRBD2 (6 bases). With 2 bases removed from V and 0 bases from J, the gap between germline ends came to 12 bases. The germline V gene encodes CDR1 MNHNY and CDR2 SVGAGI (reference sequence). The CDR3 covers 16 residues. CDR3 sequence reads: CASSYGRGISTDTQYF. CDR3 nucleotide sequence: TGTGCCAGCAGTTACGGCCGGGGGATAAGCACAGATACGCAGTATTTT.

V gene TRBV18 combines with J gene TRBJ2-7, with D possibly matching TRBD1 (6 bases). Germline values: CDR1 KGHSH, CDR2 LQKENI. The CDR3 runs to 14 residues. Trimming took off 5 bases at V and 6 bases at J, with 17 bases between the two ends. The CDR3 region has the DNA TGTGCCAGCTCAACAGTCCAGGGGATGGGCGAGCAGTACTTC. Its translation: CASSTVQGMGEQYF.

The rearrangement joins TRBV7-9 to TRBJ2-2; D uncertain. V lost 5 bases and J lost 8, with 6 bases in between. This CDR3 comprises 11 residues. Germline CDR1 SEHNR, CDR2 FQNEAQ (reference sequence). CDR3 sequence (DNA): TGTGCCAGCAGCCCGAGGGGGGAGCTGTTTTTT. Its protein product is CASSPRGELFF.

V and J are TRBV4-3 and TRBJ2-3, with 8 bases fitting TRBD2. J was trimmed by 3 bases and V by 2 bases; bases with no gene match: 7. The CDR3 runs to 16 residues. Germline CDR1 is LGHNA and CDR2 is YSLEER. The CDR3 protein is CASSQQGTRRTDTQYF. CDR3 in DNA: TGCGCCAGCAGCCAACAAGGGACTAGACGAACAGATACGCAGTATTTT.

This rearrangement joins TRBV30 to TRBJ1-1, with D uncertain. Germline CDR1 reads GTSNPN; CDR2 reads SVGIG (reference sequence). This CDR3 has 13 amino acids. Trimming shortened V by 0 bases and J by 1 base, and 6 bases separated the two germline ends. The CDR3 DNA follows: TGTGCCTGGAGTGTAGGGCGGAACACTGAAGCTTTCTTT. This sequence encodes CAWSVGRNTEAFF.

The CDR3 protein is CAWSPQGTQPQHF. The CDR3 bases are TGTGCCTGGAGTCCCCAAGGTACCCAGCCCCAGCATTTT. The chain combines TRBV30 with TRBJ1-5; D unresolved. V dropped 2 bases and J dropped 7 bases, with 12 bases sitting between them. The CDR3 spans 13 residues. The germline V gene has CDR1 GTSNPN and CDR2 SVGIG (reference sequence). Complete variable domain (other parts from reference TRBV30 and TRBJ1-5): SQTIHQWPATLVQPVGSPLSLECTVEGTSNPNLYWYRQAAGRGLQLLFYSVGIGQISSEVPQNLSASRPQDRQFILSSKKLLLSDSGFYLCAWSPQGTQPQHFGDGTRLSIL.

The chain is built from TRBV23-1 and TRBJ1-5; D is ambiguous. TRBV23-1 falls under the ORF class, with uncertain function. Trimming took off 2 bases at V and 6 bases at J, with 17 bases between the two ends. The CDR3 is 16 residues long. CDR3 DNA sequence: TGCGCCAGCAGTCAAACTATGGTGCGCTGGGGTCAGCCCCAGCATTTT. Translating it yields CASSQTMVRWGQPQHF.

The chain joins TRBV7-9 to TRBJ2-5; D uncertain. The CDR3 is 13 residues long. CDR1 and CDR2 from the germline V gene are SEHNR and FQNEAQ (reference sequence). This chain's CDR3 is CATYGQSQETQYF. For the CDR3, the DNA is TGTGCTACCTACGGGCAGAGCCAAGAGACCCAGTACTTC.